The 31 T cell receptor beta chains listed next were all sequenced from one sample in a study of blood T cell repertoires in COVID-19. Libraries were prepared by immunoSEQ multiplex PCR; TCRdb keeps only in-frame clonotypes and omits some of them. The table lists about 240,000 clones, 75% to 85% of them singletons, with roughly 5.5% in the top ten. Sequencing used peripheral blood. The source is a human donor in a cohort sampled during active COVID-19.

The V and J genes are TRBV9 and TRBJ2-7, with 7 bases lining up with TRBD1. V shed 0 bases, J shed 0 bases, and the junction held 3 bases outside the gene matches. The germline V gene has CDR1 SGDLS and CDR2 YYNGEE. The CDR3 sequence is 15 residues long. CDR3 bases: TGTGCCAGCAGCGTAGCGGGACAGCTCTCCTACGAGCAGTACTTC. It translates to CASSVAGQLSYEQYF.

The CDR3 nucleotides are TGCGCCAGCAGCCTGGGACAGGGGGCTGGTGGCTACACCTTC. Translating gives CASSLGQGAGGYTF. The chain couples TRBV5-1 to TRBJ1-2; 12 positions agree with TRBD1. CDR3 size: 14 residues. The junction had 5 bases not matched to a gene; V was cut back by 4 bases and J by 7 bases. Germline V lookup: CDR1 SGHRS, CDR2 YFSETQ.

This clone was observed a few times. The chain couples TRBV10-3 to TRBJ2-7; 14 bases are a match to TRBD2. The CDR3 loop spans 16 amino acids. Germline V gene data show CDR1 as ENHRY and CDR2 as SYGVKD. V trimming: 6 bases; J trimming: 6 bases; junction bases outside the gene matches: 10. The CDR3 region is CAISTGLAGGVPEQYF. The CDR3 nucleotides are TGTGCCATCAGCACCGGACTAGCGGGAGGAGTTCCCGAGCAGTACTTC.

The genes are TRBV29-1 and TRBJ2-5, with unresolved D. The CDR3 loop spans 12 amino acids. V lost 6 bases to trimming and J lost 2 bases, with 10 bases between them. Per germline, CDR1 SQVTM and CDR2 ANQGSEA. CDR3 region: CSVNPGQETQYF. CDR3 sequence (DNA): TGCAGCGTGAACCCCGGGCAAGAGACCCAGTACTTC.

The chain uses TRBV27 and TRBJ1-2; D is ambiguous. The ends were cut back, 6 bases at V and 1 base at J, with 12 bases in the middle. Germline-derived CDR1 and CDR2 are MNHEY and SMNVEV (reference sequence). This CDR3 is 14 amino acids long. The CDR3 DNA reads TGTGCCAGCAGCCCCCCGGCGGGTAACTATGGCTACACCTTC. Translation: CASSPPAGNYGYTF.

This chain connects TRBV9 to TRBJ1-1; 10 bases align to TRBD1. The CDR3 covers 15 residues. V lost 4 bases to trimming and J lost 5 bases; unmatched junction nucleotides: 8. Germline CDR1 and CDR2: SGDLS and YYNGEE. The CDR3 bases are TGTGCCAGCAGCACGAGACAGGGGGCTGGGACTGAAGCTTTCTTT. Its protein product is CASSTRQGAGTEAFF.

The chain has TRBV27 and TRBJ2-1; D is uncertain. The ends were cut back, 4 bases at V and 7 bases at J, with 11 bases in the middle. The length of the CDR3 is 13 residues. From germline, CDR1 is MNHEY and CDR2 SMNVEV (reference sequence). The CDR3 loop reads CASSSLTDNEQFF. The CDR3 region has the DNA TGTGCCAGCAGTTCACTGACTGATAATGAGCAGTTCTTC.

This chain joins TRBV27 and TRBJ2-1; 11 bases fit TRBD2. The V segment lost 7 bases and the J segment 9 bases; nucleotides outside the gene matches: 11. The CDR3 runs 15 residues. CDR1 and CDR2 from the germline V gene are MNHEY and SMNVEV (reference sequence). This CDR3 is CASTSGTSGEGEQFF. The CDR3 DNA reads TGTGCCAGCACTTCCGGGACTAGCGGTGAAGGTGAGCAGTTCTTC.

Comment on this clone: The sample contains more than one DNA sequence encoding this CDR3. J is TRBJ2-1 and V is TRBV3-1 (or the pseudogene TRBV3-2); 12 nucleotides align to TRBD2. V shed 6 bases, J shed 5 bases, and the junction held 2 bases outside the gene matches. Germline V CDR1 and CDR2: LGHDT, YNNKEL (reference sequence). The CDR3 has 14 residues. The CDR3 DNA reads TGTGCCAGCAGTTGGACTAGCGGGGACAATGAGCAGTTCTTC. Encoded protein: CASSWTSGDNEQFF.

The rearrangement uses TRBV6-5 and TRBJ2-7, with D possibly matching TRBD2 (5 bases). This CDR3 contains 13 residues. In germline, CDR1 is MNHEY, CDR2 SVGAGI. The V gene lost 7 bases and the J gene lost 7 bases, with 17 bases spanning the gap. The CDR3 is CASTSGGFGEQYF. CDR3 DNA: TGTGCCAGCACGAGCGGTGGGTTTGGTGAGCAGTACTTC.

The chain uses TRBV28 and TRBJ1-2; 8 nucleotides match TRBD1. Germline CDR1 and CDR2: MDHEN and SYDVKM. V was clipped by 5 bases and J by 4 bases; unmatched bases: 9. The CDR3 runs 15 residues. In DNA, the CDR3 is TGTGCCAGCAGTCCTCTAGACAGGGGAGGCTATGGCTACACCTTC. Amino acid sequence: CASSPLDRGGYGYTF.

The V call is TRBV20-1, the J call TRBJ1-1; weak D call: TRBD1 (5 bases). Deletions cut 8 bases from V and 6 bases from J, with 13 bases between. This CDR3 comprises 11 residues. Germline V gene sequence: CDR1 DFQATT, CDR2 SNEGSKA (reference sequence). CDR3 in amino acids: CSSNLGAEAFF. The CDR3 nucleotides are TGCAGTTCGAATTTAGGGGCTGAAGCTTTCTTT.

This sequence joins TRBV29-1 and TRBJ2-7; D gene unclear. Germline lookup yields CDR1 SQVTM and CDR2 ANQGSEA. The CDR3 consists of 12 residues. V dropped 4 bases and J dropped 0 bases, with 7 bases sitting between them. The CDR3 here is CSVATPSYEQYF. CDR3 DNA sequence: TGCAGCGTTGCGACTCCCTCCTACGAGCAGTACTTC.

V and J are TRBV4-1 and TRBJ2-3; D gene uncertain. V was trimmed by 3 bases and J by 1 base, leaving 8 bases between them. In germline, CDR1 is MGHRA, CDR2 YSYEKL. This CDR3 spans 14 amino acids. CDR3 nucleotides: TGCGCCAGCAGCCACGGCCAGGGCACAGATACGCAGTATTTT. Amino acid sequence: CASSHGQGTDTQYF.

This chain connects TRBV5-4 to TRBJ2-1; 9 bases match TRBD1. V gave up 4 bases and J gave up 6 bases; unmatched junction bases: 8. CDR3 length equals 15 residues. The germline CDR1 and CDR2 sequences are SGHNT and YYREEE (reference sequence). The CDR3 DNA reads TGTGCCAGCAGCCTCGGGACAGGGAGGGCCAATGAGCAGTTCTTC. Translation: CASSLGTGRANEQFF.

The chain couples TRBV6-1 to TRBJ1-2; D perhaps matches TRBD1 (5 bases). Between the trimmed V and J ends, which lost 4 bases and 8 bases, there was a span of 14 bases. The germline gives CDR1 MNHNS, CDR2 SASEGT. The CDR3 loop spans 13 amino acids. DNA for the CDR3: TGTGCCAGCAGTGCGGGACTGGATTGGGGCTACACCTTC. Protein: CASSAGLDWGYTF.

The count of this clone is one. V usage is TRBV6-5 and J usage is TRBJ1-2; TRBD1 is a possible D gene (6 bases). The CDR3 length is 13 residues. V gave up 8 bases and J gave up 5 bases, with 15 bases separating them. From germline, CDR1 is MNHEY and CDR2 SVGAGI. The CDR3 nucleotides read TGTGCCAGCGCCAGGGGACAACAATATGGCTACACCTTC. This sequence encodes CASARGQQYGYTF.

This clone was seen only a few times. This sequence joins TRBV29-1 and TRBJ1-6; the match to TRBD1 covers 8 bases. Germline V gives CDR1 SQVTM, CDR2 ANQGSEA. After removal of 0 bases from V and 8 bases from J, the junction contained 0 bases not matched to a gene. CDR3 length equals 13 residues. The CDR3 loop reads CSVEEDRDSPLHF. In DNA form, the CDR3 reads TGCAGCGTTGAAGAGGACAGGGATTCACCCCTCCACTTT.

V is TRBV28 and J is TRBJ1-1; a weak D match, TRBD1 (5 bases). Germline lookup yields CDR1 MDHEN and CDR2 SYDVKM. The CDR3 covers 13 residues. The CDR3 sequence is CVIKGLKDTEAFF. Written as DNA, the CDR3 is TGTGTCATAAAGGGGTTGAAGGACACTGAAGCTTTCTTT.

In its sample, this clone was seen a few times. The chain uses TRBV11-2 and TRBJ1-6; D is perhaps TRBD1 (6 bases). The CDR3 loop spans 15 amino acids. Looked up from germline, CDR1 is SGHAT and CDR2 is FQNNGV. Between the trimmed V and J ends, which lost 5 bases and 7 bases, there was a span of 15 bases. The CDR3 protein is CASSGRTDGNSPLHF. DNA of the CDR3: TGTGCCAGCAGCGGTAGGACAGATGGGAATTCACCCCTCCACTTT.

This clone was seen only a few times. The rearrangement joins TRBV18 to TRBJ1-4, with TRBD1 as a possible D gene (6 bases). V lost 4 bases, J lost 8 bases, and 11 bases lay in between. Germline lookup yields CDR1 KGHSH and CDR2 LQKENI. The CDR3 totals 13 residues. The CDR3 sequence is CASSRQGQEKLFF. Written as DNA, the CDR3 is TGTGCCAGCTCACGGCAGGGGCAAGAAAAACTGTTTTTT.

The chain combines TRBV6-5 with TRBJ1-2; D gene ambiguous. Germline CDR1 and CDR2: MNHEY and SVGAGI. The CDR3 loop spans 11 amino acids. With 6 bases removed from V and 7 bases from J, the gap between germline ends came to 9 bases. The CDR3: CASSRGSGYTF. Written as DNA, the CDR3 is TGTGCCAGCAGCCGAGGGAGTGGCTACACCTTC.

The chain employs TRBV19 and TRBJ2-1; TRBD2 is a possible D gene (5 bases). The CDR3 consists of 16 residues. Germline V gives CDR1 LNHDA, CDR2 SQIVND (reference sequence). V lost 5 bases and J lost 1, with 15 bases in between. The CDR3 is CASSVILPGSYNEQFF. The CDR3 nucleotides are TGTGCCAGTAGTGTGATCCTCCCGGGGTCCTACAATGAGCAGTTCTTC.

The chain combines TRBV28 with TRBJ2-7, with TRBD1 matching over 9 bases. The germline CDR1 and CDR2 sequences are MDHEN and SYDVKM. The CDR3 runs to 16 residues. V lost 3 bases and J lost 3; bases outside the gene matches: 9. CDR3 loop: CASSLFVGTGIYEQYF. Here the CDR3 DNA reads TGTGCCAGCAGTTTGTTCGTTGGGACAGGGATCTACGAGCAGTACTTC.

In its sample, this clone was seen once. The chain is built from TRBV6-5 and TRBJ1-5, with 9 bases that match TRBD1. The CDR3 spans 14 residues. Looked up from germline, CDR1 is MNHEY and CDR2 is SVGAGI. V shed 7 bases and J 5 bases; nucleotides not matched to a gene: 6. The CDR3 DNA follows: TGTGCCAGCACTTTGACAGGGGGAGATCAGCCCCAGCATTTT. Protein sequence: CASTLTGGDQPQHF.

J is TRBJ1-6 and V is TRBV18, with 7 bases identical to TRBD1. CDR3 length: 13 amino acids. Germline V CDR1 and CDR2: KGHSH, LQKENI. After removal of 3 bases from V and 17 bases from J, the junction contained 10 bases not matched to a gene. The CDR3 coding sequence is TGTGCCAGCTCACCGGATCGGACAGGAAAGATCCACTTT. It encodes CASSPDRTGKIHF.

This clone was seen only once. The chain combines TRBV6-5 with TRBJ2-4; 9 nucleotides match TRBD1. The germline gives CDR1 MNHEY, CDR2 SVGAGI. CDR3 length: 15 amino acids. V lost 8 bases and J lost 7; bases outside the gene matches: 12. The CDR3 bases are TGTGCCAGCGCTCTATCGGGGACAGGGTGGAACATTCAGTACTTC. Its protein product is CASALSGTGWNIQYF.

This clone is a singleton in its sample. The V and J genes are TRBV27 and TRBJ1-1; 7 bases are a match to TRBD1. The germline V gene has CDR1 MNHEY and CDR2 SMNVEV (reference sequence). V was pared by 4 bases and J by 1 base, with 3 bases of the junction left unmatched. This CDR3 contains 14 residues. For the CDR3, the DNA is TGTGCCAGCAGTTCGAACAGGGGGAACACTGAAGCTTTCTTT. Its protein is CASSSNRGNTEAFF.

Notes on this clone: The sample contains more than one DNA sequence encoding this CDR3. The chain uses TRBV19 and TRBJ1-5; D is uncertain. Germline CDR1 LNHDA, CDR2 SQIVND (reference sequence). The length of the CDR3 is 12 residues. V dropped 5 bases and J dropped 5 bases, with 7 bases sitting between them. This chain's CDR3 is CASSLRDQPQHF. The CDR3 DNA sequence: TGTGCCAGTAGTCTACGGGATCAGCCCCAGCATTTT.

The rearrangement links TRBV19 to TRBJ2-1; TRBD1 matches 8 bases. After removal of 5 bases from V and 4 bases from J, the junction contained 4 bases not matched to a gene. Germline-derived CDR1 and CDR2 are LNHDA and SQIVND (reference sequence). The CDR3 runs to 14 residues. CDR3 sequence: CASSARDRYNEQFF. The CDR3 DNA reads TGTGCCAGTAGTGCCCGGGACAGGTACAATGAGCAGTTCTTC.

The chain is built from TRBV5-1 and TRBJ1-4; TRBD1 agrees at 8 bases. V lost 4 bases, J lost 8 bases, and 7 bases stayed unmatched. From germline, CDR1 is SGHRS and CDR2 YFSETQ. This CDR3 region has 14 residues. CDR3 DNA: TGCGCCAGCAGCGCGGGACAGGCGGAGGAAAAACTGTTTTTT. It yields the protein CASSAGQAEEKLFF. The full variable domain, in which reference TRBV5-1 and TRBJ1-4 provide the parts outside the CDR3, is KAGVTQTPRYLIKTRGQQVTLSCSPISGHRSVSWYQQTPGQGLQFLFEYFSETQRNKGNFPGRFSGRQFSNSRSEMNVSTLELGDSALYLCASSAGQAEEKLFFGSGTQLSVL.